Shown below are 5 T cell receptor beta chains from a single sample sequenced in a study of early T cells in non-severe SARS-CoV-2 infection. TCRdb analysed the 5' RACE reads with MiXCR anew, one entry per CDR3 protein. The sample lists roughly 47,000 distinct CDR3 sequences, 20% to 25% occurring once. The specimen was whole blood, collected at baseline. All receptors come from an adult who was a healthcare worker with PCR-confirmed SARS-CoV-2 infection or an uninfected control (not recorded which).

The V gene is TRBV21-1, the J gene TRBJ2-1; whether TRBD2, the table's D call, matches the DNA was not checked. TRBV21-1 is described as a pseudogene. The CDR3 length is 15 residues. CDR3 nucleotides: TGTGCCAGCAGCACCCGGGACTCGGCGCCCAATGAGCAGTTCTTC. It is translated as CASSTRDSAPNEQFF.

The CDR3 region is CASGLVASGGQETQYF. CDR3 DNA: TGTGCCAGCGGCCTGGTGGCTAGCGGGGGCCAAGAGACCCAGTACTTC. V is TRBV7-9 and J is TRBJ2-5, with 10 bases lining up with TRBD2. Trimming removed 8 bases from V and 1 base from J; junction bases left unmatched: 10. Germline-derived CDR1 and CDR2 are SEHNR and FQNEAQ (reference sequence). The CDR3 covers 16 residues.

V is TRBV29-1 and J is TRBJ1-1; tentatively, D is TRBD1 (6 bases). The V and J ends lost 6 bases and 0 bases respectively, with 17 bases between them. The CDR3 runs to 15 residues. Per germline, CDR1 SQVTM and CDR2 ANQGSEA. The CDR3 DNA reads as TGCAGCGTGTACAGGGCGGGGGGCTTGAACACTGAAGCTTTCTTT. Its protein is CSVYRAGGLNTEAFF. The full variable domain, rest sourced from reference TRBV29-1 and TRBJ1-1, is SAVISQKPSRDICQRGTSLTIQCQVDSQVTMMFWYRQQPGQSLTLIATANQGSEATYESGFVIDKFPISRPNLTFSTLTVSNMSPEDSSIYLCSVYRAGGLNTEAFFGQGTRLTVV.

This chain connects TRBV7-9 to TRBJ2-3; 9 bases match TRBD1. The CDR3 loop spans 16 amino acids. The V and J ends lost 3 bases and 2 bases, in that order; junction bases with no gene match: 6. Germline CDR1 reads SEHNR; CDR2 reads FQNEAQ (reference sequence). This CDR3 is CASSLNRGRVTDTQYF. The CDR3 DNA follows: TGTGCCAGCAGCTTGAACAGGGGGCGCGTCACAGATACGCAGTATTTT.

This clonotype appeared a few times. The chain has TRBV11-2 and TRBJ1-4; a possible D gene is TRBD1 (5 bases). Per the germline V gene, CDR1 is SGHAT and CDR2 is FQNNGV. The CDR3 sequence is 16 residues long. With 6 bases removed from V and 8 bases from J, the gap between germline ends came to 22 bases. The CDR3 DNA is TGTGCCAGCAGTCGCACCGGGGGGTTTGATGAAGAAAAACTGTTTTTT. Residues: CASSRTGGFDEEKLFF.